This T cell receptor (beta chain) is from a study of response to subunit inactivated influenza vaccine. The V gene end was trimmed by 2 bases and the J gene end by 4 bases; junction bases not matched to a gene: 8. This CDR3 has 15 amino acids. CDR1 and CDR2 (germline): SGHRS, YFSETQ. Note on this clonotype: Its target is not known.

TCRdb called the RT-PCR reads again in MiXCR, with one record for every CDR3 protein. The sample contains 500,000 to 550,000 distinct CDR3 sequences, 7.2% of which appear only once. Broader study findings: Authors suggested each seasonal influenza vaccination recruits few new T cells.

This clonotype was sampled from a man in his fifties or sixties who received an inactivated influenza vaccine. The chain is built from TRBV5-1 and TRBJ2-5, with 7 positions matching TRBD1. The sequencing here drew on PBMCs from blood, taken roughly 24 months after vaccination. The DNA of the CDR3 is TGCGCCAGCAGCTTTTCGACAGGGCCTTCAGAGACCCAGTACTTC. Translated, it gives CASSFSTGPSETQYF.